The 29 T cell receptor beta chains listed next were all sequenced from one sample in a study of T-cell reconstitution after alpha-beta-depleted transplantation in children. During its preparation, the TCRbeta library received unique molecular identifiers. TCRdb itself ran the PCR reads through MiXCR, one entry per CDR3 protein. The profile covers 200,000 to 250,000 distinct CDR3 sequences, with around 11% appearing a single time and around 3% taken by the ten largest. Sequenced here: PBMCs from the stem cell graft donor, sampled from the stem cell graft. These receptors were obtained from a human donor who donated a stem cell graft to a child with acute lymphoblastic leukemia.

Concerning this clonotype: A single base separates this from a much larger clone, so it may be a read error. The chain joins TRBV9 to TRBJ2-7, with D maybe TRBD1 (6 bases). There are 15 residues in the CDR3. Germline loops: CDR1 SGDLS, CDR2 YYNGEE. V gave up 0 bases and J gave up 1 base, with 11 bases separating them. The CDR3 DNA reads as TGTGCCAGCAGCGTAGGGCGGCAGGGGTCCTACGAGCAGTACTTC. It translates to CASSVGRQGSYEQYF.

With regard to this clonotype: Possible read error: a much larger clone is one base away. The CDR3 here is CASSLVVHPWEQYF. In DNA, the CDR3 is TGCGCCAGCAGCCTGGTGGTACACCCGTGGGAGCAGTACTTC. This chain connects TRBV5-1 to TRBJ2-7; no clear D gene. The CDR3 is 14 residues long. Trimming cost V 4 bases and J 7 bases, with 18 bases left between them. Germline V gene data show CDR1 as SGHRS and CDR2 as YFSETQ.

The V call is TRBV12-3 or TRBV12-4, the J call TRBJ2-4; D may be TRBD1 or TRBD2 (5 bases each). The V end lost 7 bases, the J end lost 12 bases, and 13 bases lay between the germline ends. The CDR3 consists of 11 residues. CDR3 nucleotides: TGTGCCAGCACCAAAAACGGGGCTCAGTACTTC. It specifies CASTKNGAQYF.

As concerns this clonotype: One end of the junction does not line up with germline, which may come from a read error. CDR3 region: CASTPNSGANGLTF. The CDR3 DNA reads TGCGCCAGCACTCCGAATTCTGGGGCCAACGGCCTGACTTTC. The V call is TRBV10-2, the J call TRBJ2-6; TRBD1 might be the D (5 bases). This CDR3 spans 14 amino acids. The germline CDR1 and CDR2 sequences are WSHSY and SAAADI.

The chain joins TRBV24-1 to TRBJ2-1; the match to TRBD2 covers 12 bases. The germline V gene has CDR1 KGHDR and CDR2 SFDVKD. CDR3 length equals 15 residues. Trimming took 5 bases from V and 7 from J; bases not matched to a gene: 5. This CDR3 is CATSAPGTSGNEQFF. Here the CDR3 DNA reads TGTGCCACCAGTGCCCCTGGGACTAGCGGGAATGAGCAGTTCTTC.

This clonotype was seen many times. The chain couples TRBV20-1 to TRBJ2-7; D not certain. From germline, CDR1 is DFQATT and CDR2 SNEGSKA (reference sequence). Between the trimmed V and J ends, which lost 0 bases and 5 bases, there was a span of 17 bases. The CDR3 sequence is 15 residues long. The CDR3 nucleotides are TGCAGTGCTAGAGATGGGGTTAGGGTTCGCAACGAGCAGTACTTC. It codes for CSARDGVRVRNEQYF.

This clonotype has ten or more counts. The CDR3 protein is CSVGVTGGSGNTIYF. CDR3 coding DNA: TGCAGCGTTGGCGTGACAGGGGGCTCAGGAAACACCATATATTTT. This sequence joins TRBV29-1 and TRBJ1-3, with TRBD1 matching 10 bases. Trimming cost V 4 bases and J 4 bases; bases outside gene matches: 7. Germline V lookup: CDR1 SQVTM, CDR2 ANQGSEA. This CDR3 is built from 15 residues.

This sequence joins TRBV24-1 and TRBJ2-5, with D perhaps TRBD2 (6 bases). The CDR3 is 16 residues long. V lost 3 bases, J lost 1 base, and 14 bases lay in between. Per germline, CDR1 KGHDR and CDR2 SFDVKD. The CDR3 reads CATSDPGVGPQETQYF. The CDR3 nucleotides read TGTGCCACCAGTGATCCGGGGGTGGGACCCCAAGAGACCCAGTACTTC.

Ten or more counts support this clonotype. The rearrangement links TRBV7-9 to TRBJ2-7; perhaps D is TRBD1 or TRBD2 (5 bases each). Germline CDR1 is SEHNR and CDR2 is FQNEAQ (reference sequence). Trimming removed 1 base at V and 1 base at J, with 14 bases between. The CDR3 loop spans 16 amino acids. Here the CDR3 reads CASSLESGRVSYEQYF. CDR3 nucleotide sequence: TGTGCCAGCAGCTTAGAGTCGGGACGGGTGTCCTACGAGCAGTACTTC.

This clonotype was observed many times. DNA of the CDR3: TGTGCCAGCATAGCCGACAGGGGGCGAGGGAACACTGAAGCTTTCTTT. Its protein product is CASIADRGRGNTEAFF. The chain joins TRBV7-9 to TRBJ1-1; 10 bases line up with TRBD1. CDR1 SEHNR and CDR2 FQNEAQ come from the germline V gene (reference sequence). The V and J ends lost 7 bases and 1 base, in that order; junction bases with no gene match: 9. The CDR3 has 16 amino acids.

In this sample, this clonotype turned up many times. The DNA for the CDR3 is TGCGCCAGCAGCCCCCGGACAGGGAGGAACACTGAAGCTTTCTTT. Translated, it gives CASSPRTGRNTEAFF. V is TRBV5-1 and J is TRBJ1-1; the match to TRBD1 covers 8 bases. The germline gives CDR1 SGHRS, CDR2 YFSETQ. J gave up 1 base and V 4 bases, and 6 bases lay outside the gene matches. The CDR3 sequence is 15 residues long.

This clonotype was counted ten times or more. The rearrangement links TRBV5-1 to TRBJ1-1, with TRBD1 matching 7 bases. Unmatched junction bases numbered 10, after V lost 4 bases and J lost 1 base. The CDR3 consists of 16 residues. Looked up from germline, CDR1 is SGHRS and CDR2 is YFSETQ. The CDR3: CASSRHSTGQNTEAFF. CDR3 DNA: TGCGCCAGCAGCCGACACTCGACAGGGCAGAACACTGAAGCTTTCTTT. The entire variable domain, with the rest obtained from reference TRBV5-1 and TRBJ1-1, is as follows: KAGVTQTPRYLIKTRGQQVTLSCSPISGHRSVSWYQQTPGQGLQFLFEYFSETQRNKGNFPGRFSGRQFSNSRSEMNVSTLELGDSALYLCASSRHSTGQNTEAFFGQGTRLTVV.

The V call is TRBV27, the J call TRBJ2-1; D remains unclear. Trimming cost V 2 bases and J 14 bases, with 25 bases left between them. The CDR3 extends over 16 amino acids. Germline CDR1 is MNHEY and CDR2 is SMNVEV (reference sequence). Written as DNA, the CDR3 is TGTGCCAGCAGTTTAACACCGGGCCCAGCCGATTCGAAGGAGTTCTTC. This encodes CASSLTPGPADSKEFF.

This clonotype was detected ten times or more. CDR3 nucleotides: TGTGCCAGCAGTTTATGGGGTGCAACTAATGAAAAACTGTTTTTT. Residues: CASSLWGATNEKLFF. The gene calls are TRBV12-3 or TRBV12-4 and TRBJ1-4; D is unclear. The V end lost 2 bases, the J end lost 0 bases, and 7 bases lay between the germline ends. The CDR3 covers 15 residues.

This clonotype was detected ten times or more. J is TRBJ1-6 and V is TRBV9; D remains ambiguous. The CDR3 consists of 14 residues. The germline V gene has CDR1 SGDLS and CDR2 YYNGEE. The V end lost 7 bases, the J end lost 0 bases, and 8 bases lay between the germline ends. Written as DNA, the CDR3 is TGTGCCAGCGGTACAAGCTCCTATAATTCACCCCTCCACTTT. Its protein product is CASGTSSYNSPLHF. Full variable domain (outside the CDR3, taken from reference TRBV9 and TRBJ1-6): DSGVTQTPKHLITATGQRVTLRCSPRSGDLSVYWYQQSLDQGLQFLIQYYNGEERAKGNILERFSAQQFPDLHSELNLSSLELGDSALYFCASGTSSYNSPLHFGNGTRLTVT.

This chain connects TRBV20-1 to TRBJ1-4; a possible D gene is TRBD1 (5 bases). CDR3 length equals 13 residues. CDR1 and CDR2 (germline): DFQATT, SNEGSKA (reference sequence). V lost 3 bases and J 8 bases, leaving 13 bases between the germline ends. The CDR3: CSASSRGYEKLFF. CDR3 sequence (DNA): TGCAGTGCTAGCTCTAGGGGATACGAAAAACTGTTTTTT.

The rearrangement uses TRBV7-9 and TRBJ2-1, with TRBD1 as a possible D gene (5 bases). V lost 5 bases, J lost 9 bases, and 14 bases lay in between. The CDR3 consists of 13 residues. The germline gives CDR1 SEHNR, CDR2 FQNEAQ (reference sequence). CDR3: CASSPDKGREQFF. CDR3 bases: TGTGCCAGCAGCCCGGACAAGGGTCGTGAGCAGTTCTTC.

This clonotype was counted ten times or more. The chain combines TRBV12-3 or TRBV12-4 with TRBJ1-1; D is perhaps TRBD1 (5 bases). The CDR3 contains 14 residues. Between the trimmed V and J ends, which lost 7 bases and 1 base, there was a span of 13 bases. The CDR3 sequence: CASTQRGENTEAFF. Written as DNA, the CDR3 is TGTGCCAGCACCCAGCGGGGGGAGAACACTGAAGCTTTCTTT.

As regards this clonotype: A much larger clone lies a single base off, so this may be a read error. This rearrangement joins TRBV7-7 to TRBJ2-7; 8 nucleotides match TRBD2. Germline assignment: CDR1 SSHAT and CDR2 FNYEAQ (reference sequence). The junction had 3 bases not matched to a gene; V was cut back by 5 bases and J by 0 bases. This CDR3 comprises 14 residues. The DNA of the CDR3 is TGTGCCAGCAGCCCTAGCGGGTTCTCCTACGAGCAGTACTTC. Translation: CASSPSGFSYEQYF.

Many counts were recorded for this clonotype. This sequence joins TRBV29-1 and TRBJ1-2; D is perhaps TRBD1 (5 bases). Per the germline V gene, CDR1 is SQVTM and CDR2 is ANQGSEA. The CDR3 runs 15 residues. Trimming removed 1 base from V and 3 bases from J, with 15 bases in between. The chain's CDR3 is CSVEGGLVSDYGYTF. CDR3 DNA: TGCAGCGTTGAAGGGGGACTGGTTTCGGACTATGGCTACACCTTC. Full variable domain (outside the CDR3, taken from reference TRBV29-1 and TRBJ1-2): SAVISQKPSRDICQRGTSLTIQCQVDSQVTMMFWYRQQPGQSLTLIATANQGSEATYESGFVIDKFPISRPNLTFSTLTVSNMSPEDSSIYLCSVEGGLVSDYGYTFGSGTRLTVV.

About this clonotype: A much bigger clone sits one base away, suggesting this may be a read error. The chain links TRBV12-3 or TRBV12-4 to TRBJ1-3; 9 positions agree with TRBD1. This CDR3 contains 16 residues. In nucleotides, the CDR3 is TGTGCCAGCAGTTTCGGACAGGGGTTATCTGGAAACACCGTATATTTT. Protein: CASSFGQGLSGNTVYF.

This clonotype has at least ten counts. This chain links TRBV18 with TRBJ1-5; TRBD1 agrees at 9 bases. The CDR3 extends over 15 amino acids. Trimming cost V 4 bases and J 6 bases; bases outside gene matches: 7. The V gene's germline CDR1 is KGHSH and CDR2 LQKENI. The CDR3 here is CASSLGQGVGQPQHF. CDR3 in DNA: TGTGCCAGCTCACTGGGACAGGGAGTGGGTCAGCCCCAGCATTTT.

Comment on this clonotype: This may be a read error: a much more frequent sequence differs by one nucleotide. This rearrangement joins TRBV20-1 to TRBJ2-5, with TRBD2 identical over 7 bases. Germline V gives CDR1 DFQATT, CDR2 SNEGSKA (reference sequence). This CDR3 has 13 amino acids. CDR3 coding DNA: TGCTGTGCTAGGGCAGGGAGGGTCGGGACCCAGAACTTC. Residues: CCARAGRVGTQNF.

The table lists this clonotype with many counts. The V gene is TRBV3-1, the J gene TRBJ1-6; no clear D gene. Germline CDR1 reads LGHDT; CDR2 reads YNNKEL (reference sequence). Trimming left V 4 bases short and J 7 bases short, with 11 bases between. The CDR3 is made up of 14 amino acids. The CDR3, as DNA: TGTGCCAGCAGCCTCAGGAGGGAGAATTCACCCCTCCACTTT. It is translated as CASSLRRENSPLHF.

This clonotype was picked up a small number of times. This chain joins TRBV30 and TRBJ1-4; D unresolved. Trimming stripped 8 bases from V and 1 base from J, with 17 bases between. This CDR3 is 15 amino acids long. Per germline, CDR1 GTSNPN and CDR2 SVGIG (reference sequence). CDR3 sequence: CAAETGLGTNEKLFF. The CDR3, as DNA: TGTGCCGCCGAAACGGGGTTAGGAACTAATGAAAAACTGTTTTTT. Variable domain in full (rest from reference TRBV30 and TRBJ1-4): SQTIHQWPATLVQPVGSPLSLECTVEGTSNPNLYWYRQAAGRGLQLLFYSVGIGQISSEVPQNLSASRPQDRQFILSSKKLLLSDSGFYLCAAETGLGTNEKLFFGSGTQLSVL.

This clonotype came up a few times. The chain joins TRBV7-3 to TRBJ2-2; weak D call: TRBD2 (6 bases). V was cut by 1 base and J by 2 bases, with 17 bases left in between. The CDR3 length is 18 residues. CDR1 and CDR2 from the germline V gene are SGHTA and FQGTGA. Here the CDR3 reads CASSLIPNREPNTGELFF. The CDR3 bases are TGTGCCAGCAGCTTAATCCCCAACCGGGAGCCCAACACCGGGGAGCTGTTTTTT.

At least ten counts were recorded for this clonotype. The chain recombines TRBV20-1 with TRBJ1-2; a possible D gene is TRBD1 (5 bases). Trimming took 5 bases from V and 3 from J, leaving 10 bases between them. This CDR3 has 12 residues. Per the germline V gene, CDR1 is DFQATT and CDR2 is SNEGSKA (reference sequence). CDR3 DNA: TGCAGTGCTTCTAAGACAGACTATGGCTACACCTTC. Protein sequence: CSASKTDYGYTF.

This clonotype was counted many times. The V gene is TRBV9, the J gene TRBJ2-1; D is perhaps TRBD2 (6 bases). Germline V CDR1 and CDR2: SGDLS, YYNGEE. Trimming shortened V by 3 bases and J by 7 bases, and 17 bases separated the two germline ends. There are 15 residues in the CDR3. The chain's CDR3 is CASSEVGGPFNEQFF. The CDR3 DNA reads TGTGCCAGCAGCGAGGTCGGGGGACCTTTTAATGAGCAGTTCTTC.

This clonotype occurred many times. Here the CDR3 DNA reads TGTGCCAGCAGTCCTCACCTAGGACTTACAGATACGCAGTATTTT. This sequence encodes CASSPHLGLTDTQYF. The rearrangement uses TRBV28 and TRBJ2-3, with a weak D call TRBD2 (5 bases). This CDR3 comprises 15 residues. Germline CDR1 reads MDHEN; CDR2 reads SYDVKM. V dropped 5 bases and J dropped 3 bases, with 15 bases sitting between them.